This is a list of T cell receptor beta chains from one sample in a study of beta chain features in type 1 diabetes. Method: immunoSEQ multiplex PCR; TCRdb's copy keeps in-frame clones and lacks some. The data contain fewer than 300,000 clones, 20% of them seen just once; the ten biggest clones take up around 0.028%. The sequencing input was naive CD4+ T cells from blood. The receptors originated from a woman aged 40 to 49 with type 1 diabetes. The CDR3 runs from the conserved cysteine through the conserved F or W. The order of the fields is D gene, J gene, CDR3 length, clone size, V gene, CDR3 protein, CDR3 DNA. D genes are given only for firm matches. A row's size may be missing; if present it is once, few, many or a size class.

TRBD1 | TRBJ1-2 | 11 | few | TRBV20-1 | CSRTGGVGYTF | TGCAGCCGGACAGGGGGCGTTGGCTACACCTTC
TRBD1 | TRBJ2-3 | 14 | NA | TRBV5-1 | CASSPGQDTDTQYF | TGCGCCAGCAGCCCCGGACAGGACACAGATACGCAGTATTTT
NA | TRBJ1-1 | 13 | NA | TRBV30 | CAWSLQLNTEAFF | TGTGCCTGGAGTCTCCAGTTGAACACTGAAGCTTTCTTT
NA | TRBJ2-2 | 15 | NA | TRBV5-8 | CASSLGQLNTGELFF | TGTGCCAGCAGCTTGGGACAGCTTAACACCGGGGAGCTGTTTTTT
TRBD1 | TRBJ1-2 | 14 | NA | TRBV19 | CASRPGQPPGGYTF | TGTGCCAGTAGGCCGGGACAGCCACCGGGTGGCTACACCTTC
TRBD2 | TRBJ2-3 | 17 | NA | TRBV4-3 | CASSQGGKRGSADTQYF | TGCGCCAGCAGCCAAGGTGGAAAGCGGGGGAGCGCAGATACGCAGTATTTT
TRBD2 | TRBJ2-1 | 15 | NA | TRBV5-1 | CASSPRTSYGNEQFF | TGCGCCAGCAGCCCCAGGACTAGTTACGGCAATGAGCAGTTCTTC
TRBD1 | TRBJ1-2 | 15 | NA | TRBV4-3 | CASSQGTGQNYGYTF | TGCGCCAGCAGCCAAGGGACAGGGCAAAACTATGGCTACACCTTC
NA | TRBJ1-2 | 12 | few | TRBV6-6 | CASSPSGLGYTF | TGTGCCAGCAGTCCATCAGGGCTTGGCTACACCTTC
NA | TRBJ2-7 | 17 | few | TRBV4-2 | CASSQAGGDREPYEQYF | TGTGCCAGCAGCCAAGCGGGGGGGGACAGGGAGCCCTACGAGCAGTACTTC
TRBD2 | TRBJ2-3 | 15 | few | TRBV9 | CASSERGATTDTQYF | TGTGCCAGCAGCGAGCGGGGGGCCACTACAGATACGCAGTATTTT
NA | TRBJ2-1 | 15 | NA | TRBV29-1 | CSVVFRGSSYNEQFF | TGCAGCGTTGTCTTCCGGGGGAGCTCCTACAATGAGCAGTTCTTC
TRBD1 | TRBJ1-2 | 14 | few | TRBV11-2 | CASSPVRGTYGYTF | TGTGCCAGCAGCCCCGTCAGGGGGACTTATGGCTACACCTTC
NA | TRBJ2-2 | 15 | few | TRBV30 | CAWTLAKGMRGELFF | TGTGCCTGGACCCTTGCCAAGGGGATGAGAGGGGAGCTGTTTTTT
NA | TRBJ1-2 | 17 | NA | TRBV4-3 | CASSQGAGAPSNYGYTF | TGCGCCAGCAGCCAAGGGGCAGGGGCGCCCTCTAACTATGGCTACACCTTC